This is a list of T cell receptor beta chains from one sample in a study of CD8 T cells in Susac syndrome. Using its own MiXCR run on the immunoSEQ multiplex PCR reads, TCRdb lists one record per CDR3 protein. The table includes 65,000 to 95,000 distinct CDR3 sequences, 94% detected once. Sequenced: CD8+ T cells from PBMCs. The receptors come from a human donor with Susac syndrome. The conserved cysteine and the conserved F or W are not part of the CDR3 here. The size of a clone is reported for some rows only, either as once, few or many, or as a class for expanded clones.

clone_size j_call v_call cdr3_aa
- TRBJ1-1 TRBV29-1 SVPANTEAF
- TRBJ2-6 TRBV12-5 ASGLVPHGSASSGANVLT
- TRBJ2-7 TRBV27 ASSFYRGQRRGEQY
- TRBJ1-5 TRBV7-8 ASSLAGTGLHQPQH
- TRBJ2-1 TRBV9 ASSVAWGSYNEQF
once TRBJ1-5 TRBV5-6 ASSLGPRKNQPQH
once TRBJ1-5 TRBV2 ASSERGNQPQH
- TRBJ1-1 TRBV7-9 ASRLPSETEAF
- TRBJ2-3 TRBV7-8 ASSLGQGAYTQY
few TRBJ2-1 TRBV29-1 SVEGLGTYNEQF